Reported below is one T cell receptor (beta chain). This entry belongs to a study of memory CD4+ T cells and cytomegalovirus serostatus. Single viable CD3+CD4+CD8-CD45RO+ cells were sorted as the memory CD4+ T cells. Germline CDR1 reads SGHRS; CDR2 reads YFSETQ. The CDR3 contains 14 residues. Trimming took 4 bases from V and 1 from J; bases not matched to a gene: 4. Sequenced by immunoSEQ multiplex PCR; TCRdb stores in-frame clones only, minus some. The table has 35,000 to 50,000 clones, more than 60% seen once; the top ten hold approximately 0.54%. Sequences were obtained from memory CD4+ T cells from blood. This receptor was obtained from an adult in good health and CMV-seronegative. This chain uses TRBV5-1 with TRBJ1-1; 7 positions agree with TRBD1. CDR3 nucleotides: TGCGCCAGCAGCATCGGGACAGCGAACACTGAAGCTTTCTTT. It is translated as CASSIGTANTEAFF. Together with reference TRBV5-1 and TRBJ1-1, the CDR3 gives the full variable domain: KAGVTQTPRYLIKTRGQQVTLSCSPISGHRSVSWYQQTPGQGLQFLFEYFSETQRNKGNFPGRFSGRQFSNSRSEMNVSTLELGDSALYLCASSIGTANTEAFFGQGTRLTVV.